This T cell receptor beta chain was recovered during a study of T cell changes during pregnancy in multiple sclerosis. V was clipped by 6 bases and J by 2 bases; unmatched bases: 4. Germline CDR1 and CDR2: MDHEN and SYDVKM. CDR3 length: 14 residues. The protocol was immunoSEQ multiplex PCR, while the TCRdb copy is restricted to in-frame clones and leaves out a portion. The sample lists 45,000 to 60,000 clones, under 95% occurring once. Here the sequenced sample was CD4+ T cells from peripheral blood mononuclear cells, taken in the second trimester of pregnancy. The sequence was obtained from a female donor with multiple sclerosis, enrolled in a pregnancy study. The genes are TRBV28 and TRBJ1-2; 9 bases are shared with TRBD1. CDR3 bases: TGTGCCAGCAGATATACAGGGGGCAACTATGGCTACACCTTC. Protein: CASRYTGGNYGYTF.